One sample yielded the 21 T cell receptor beta chains listed below, sequenced in a study of T cells after somatic rescue of genetic block. Data came from immunoSEQ multiplex PCR; TCRdb stores just in-frame clones and leaves some out. The data hold over 55,000 clones, with just over 90% observed a single time. Sample: peripheral blood mononuclear cells (PBMCs). The source of these receptors is a man aged 40-49 years.

The chain is built from TRBV10-1 and TRBJ2-3; TRBD2 matches 12 bases. The V gene's germline CDR1 is WNHNN and CDR2 SYGVQD (reference sequence). V lost 0 bases, J lost 9 bases, and 7 bases stayed unmatched. The CDR3 contains 16 residues. CDR3 amino acids: CASSESLAGGPGTQYF. The CDR3 DNA reads as TGCGCCAGCAGTGAGTCTCTAGCGGGGGGGCCGGGGACGCAGTATTTT.

The rearrangement joins TRBV11-3 to TRBJ2-7, with D possibly TRBD1 on 5 matching bases. The CDR3 is 13 residues long. The V gene lost 0 bases and the J gene lost 6 bases, with 9 bases spanning the gap. From germline, CDR1 is SGHNT and CDR2 YENEEA. The CDR3 sequence: CASSLDRVSEQYF. Here the CDR3 DNA reads TGTGCCAGCAGCTTAGACAGGGTAAGCGAGCAGTACTTC.

The chain employs TRBV21-1 and TRBJ2-3; the table's TRBD2 call for D was not verified on the DNA. TRBV21-1 is annotated as a pseudogene. This CDR3 has 14 residues. Written as DNA, the CDR3 is TGTGCCAGCAGCAAGCCCGTGAGGACAGATACGCAGTATTTT. Protein product: CASSKPVRTDTQYF.

This chain connects TRBV10-3 to TRBJ2-7; a possible D gene is TRBD2 (7 bases). In germline, CDR1 is ENHRY, CDR2 SYGVKD. The CDR3 covers 15 residues. The V gene lost 9 bases and the J gene lost 6 bases, with 24 bases spanning the gap. The CDR3 is CAIGRSGGVGIEQYF. In nucleotides, the CDR3 is TGTGCCATTGGAAGGTCGGGGGGCGTCGGGATCGAGCAGTACTTC.

In this sample, this clone turned up once. The same CDR3 is also encoded by other DNA sequences in this sample. This rearrangement joins TRBV5-4 to TRBJ2-3; D is uncertain. The CDR3 consists of 13 residues. CDR1 SGHNT and CDR2 YYREEE come from the germline V gene (reference sequence). V lost 0 bases to trimming and J lost 1 base, with 3 bases between them. The DNA of the CDR3 is TGTGCCAGCAGCTTGGCCGGCACAGATACGCAGTATTTT. This sequence encodes CASSLAGTDTQYF.

The chain couples TRBV5-6 to TRBJ1-6; D possibly corresponds to TRBD1 (6 bases). CDR3 length: 15 residues. The germline CDR1 and CDR2 sequences are SGHDT and YYEEEE. V was cut by 3 bases and J by 7 bases, with 14 bases left in between. CDR3 DNA: TGTGCCAGCAGCTGGTGGGGGGCGAAGAATTCACCCCTCCACTTT. Translating gives CASSWWGAKNSPLHF.

The V gene is TRBV7-9, the J gene TRBJ2-3; 8 nucleotides line up with TRBD1. The CDR3 runs to 17 residues. V lost 5 bases to trimming and J lost 6 bases; unmatched junction nucleotides: 16. Germline assignment: CDR1 SEHNR and CDR2 FQNEAQ (reference sequence). This CDR3 reads CASSPSPTRGLTDTQYF. The CDR3 DNA reads TGTGCCAGCAGCCCCTCCCCCACCAGGGGGCTAACCGATACGCAGTATTTT. Using reference TRBV7-9 and TRBJ2-3 for the parts outside the CDR3, the full variable domain is DTGVSQNPRHKITKRGQNVTFRCDPISEHNRLYWYRQTLGQGPEFLTYFQNEAQLEKSRLLSDRFSAERPKGSFSTLEIQRTEQGDSAMYLCASSPSPTRGLTDTQYFGPGTRLTVL.

The chain employs TRBV19 and TRBJ2-7; a weak D match, TRBD2 (5 bases). In germline, CDR1 is LNHDA, CDR2 SQIVND (reference sequence). The CDR3 spans 15 residues. The V end lost 1 base, the J end lost 1 base, and 11 bases lay between the germline ends. The CDR3 DNA reads as TGTGCCAGTAGTATAGCAGCGGATTTTTCCTACGAGCAGTACTTC. Its protein is CASSIAADFSYEQYF.

This clone was detected once. This chain uses TRBV18 with TRBJ2-7; 9 bases align to TRBD1. The CDR3 is 15 residues long. Per the germline V gene, CDR1 is KGHSH and CDR2 is LQKENI. V was clipped by 1 base and J by 5 bases; unmatched bases: 6. The CDR3 region is CASSPLADRGHEQYF. The DNA of the CDR3 is TGTGCCAGCTCACCACTCGCGGACAGGGGCCACGAGCAGTACTTC.

This chain joins TRBV5-6 and TRBJ1-2; tentatively, D is TRBD1 (6 bases). V lost 4 bases to trimming and J lost 1 base, with 14 bases between them. This CDR3 contains 15 residues. CDR1 is SGHDT and CDR2 is YYEEEE in the germline V gene. The CDR3 coding sequence is TGTGCCAGCAGCCCACTGGACAGAATTAACTATGGCTACACCTTC. It encodes CASSPLDRINYGYTF. Based on the CDR3 plus reference TRBV5-6 and TRBJ1-2, the full variable domain is DAGVTQSPTHLIKTRGQQVTLRCSPKSGHDTVSWYQQALGQGPQFIFQYYEEEERQRGNFPDRFSGHQFPNYSSELNVNALLLGDSALYLCASSPLDRINYGYTFGSGTRLTVV.

The chain employs TRBV5-1 and TRBJ2-2; TRBD1 might be the D (6 bases). Germline V gives CDR1 SGHRS, CDR2 YFSETQ. V lost 4 bases to trimming and J lost 8 bases, with 24 bases between them. This CDR3 comprises 17 residues. The CDR3 protein is CASSKPPSGDSLGELFF. The CDR3 DNA sequence: TGCGCCAGCAGCAAACCGCCGTCAGGGGATTCTTTGGGGGAGCTGTTTTTT.

The chain recombines TRBV6-6 with TRBJ1-2; D perhaps matches TRBD1 (5 bases). V was pared by 10 bases and J by 3 bases, with 12 bases between. This CDR3 comprises 12 residues. Germline values: CDR1 MNHNY, CDR2 SVGAGI (reference sequence). The CDR3 DNA reads as TGTGCCACCAGGGCTTGGGACTATGGCTACACCTTC. Translation: CATRAWDYGYTF.

The V gene is TRBV19, the J gene TRBJ1-5; 8 nucleotides agree with TRBD1. There are 16 residues in the CDR3. Germline values: CDR1 LNHDA, CDR2 SQIVND (reference sequence). V shed 7 bases and J 0 bases; nucleotides not matched to a gene: 8. This CDR3 is CASNPDRGYSNQPQHF. For the CDR3, the DNA is TGTGCCAGTAACCCCGACAGGGGCTATAGCAATCAGCCCCAGCATTTT. Full variable domain (remainder filled in from reference TRBV19 and TRBJ1-5): DGGITQSPKYLFRKEGQNVTLSCEQNLNHDAMYWYRQDPGQGLRLIYYSQIVNDFQKGDIAEGYSVSREKKESFPLTVTSAQKNPTAFYLCASNPDRGYSNQPQHFGDGTRLSIL.

The chain recombines TRBV28 with TRBJ1-1, with D maybe TRBD1 (5 bases). The CDR3 consists of 12 residues. Germline lookup yields CDR1 MDHEN and CDR2 SYDVKM. V gave up 5 bases and J gave up 1 base, with 5 bases separating them. CDR3 bases: TGTGCCAGCAGTGACAGGAACACTGAAGCTTTCTTT. It yields the protein CASSDRNTEAFF.

This clone has only one observation. This chain links TRBV5-1 with TRBJ2-1, with 8 bases matching TRBD2. The CDR3 covers 14 residues. V gave up 5 bases and J gave up 2 bases; unmatched junction bases: 3. Germline V CDR1 and CDR2: SGHRS, YFSETQ. CDR3 protein: CASSSGGTYNEQFF. CDR3 coding DNA: TGCGCCAGCAGTTCGGGAGGGACCTACAATGAGCAGTTCTTC.

The chain uses TRBV13 and TRBJ2-5; no reliable D call. V lost 1 base and J lost 3, with 6 bases in between. Germline V gene sequence: CDR1 PRHDT, CDR2 FYEKMQ (reference sequence). The CDR3 loop spans 13 amino acids. This CDR3 reads CASSLDYEETQYF. CDR3 in DNA: TGTGCCAGCAGCTTAGACTACGAAGAGACCCAGTACTTC.

The CDR3 spells CASSQDMRRALGYTF. CDR3 sequence (DNA): TGTGCCAGCAGCCAAGATATGAGAAGAGCCCTTGGCTACACCTTC. The V gene is TRBV14, the J gene TRBJ1-2, with D uncertain. V was pared by 0 bases and J by 7 bases, with 15 bases between. Germline CDR1 reads SGHDN; CDR2 reads FVKESK. The CDR3 consists of 15 residues.

The CDR3 sequence is CASSTRGHYYEQYF. CDR3 DNA sequence: TGTGCCAGTAGTACCCGGGGGCACTACTACGAGCAGTACTTC. J is TRBJ2-7 and V is TRBV19; D is tentatively TRBD1 or TRBD2 (6 bases each). V was shortened by 4 bases and J by 3 bases, with 13 bases between the two germline ends. There are 14 residues in the CDR3. Looked up from germline, CDR1 is LNHDA and CDR2 is SQIVND (reference sequence).

This clone has only a few counts. The V and J genes are TRBV7-9 and TRBJ1-1, with D unclear. V was shortened by 5 bases and J by 5 bases, with 18 bases between the two germline ends. The CDR3 loop spans 15 amino acids. The germline CDR1 and CDR2 sequences are SEHNR and FQNEAQ (reference sequence). The CDR3 DNA reads TGTGCCAGCAGCCACCGGTGGGGTAGTAGGACTGAAGCTTTCTTT. Translating gives CASSHRWGSRTEAFF.

The chain links TRBV5-1 to TRBJ2-5, with D uncertain. Germline CDR1 and CDR2: SGHRS and YFSETQ. The V end was cut by 2 bases, the J end by 3 bases, with 8 bases between. The CDR3 runs to 13 residues. This CDR3 is CASSFLTKETQYF. CDR3 DNA sequence: TGCGCCAGCAGCTTCCTGACAAAAGAGACCCAGTACTTC.

The chain recombines TRBV9 with TRBJ1-3, with 8 bases identical to TRBD1. Germline-derived CDR1 and CDR2 are SGDLS and YYNGEE. V was pared by 0 bases and J by 0 bases, with 5 bases of the junction left unmatched. This CDR3 region has 17 residues. This chain's CDR3 is CASSVADRVFSGNTIYF. The CDR3 DNA follows: TGTGCCAGCAGCGTAGCGGACAGGGTGTTCTCTGGAAACACCATATATTTT.